The present entry profiles one T cell receptor (beta chain) with its context. Its antigen remains unknown. TCR beta CDR3 regions were amplified from RNA transcripts. An initial RT-PCR round employing HTBI primers preceded a second-round multiplex PCR. TCRdb redid the calling of the multiplex PCR reads with MiXCR, one entry per CDR3 protein. Here the sample spans about 640,000 distinct CDR3 sequences, just over 40% being singletons. V lost 2 bases, J lost 4 bases, and 3 bases stayed unmatched. Germline values: CDR1 MNHNS, CDR2 SASEGT. The CDR3 totals 15 residues. This specimen comes from a study of Graves' ophthalmopathy and Graves' hyperthyroidism. Study-wide results and caveats: A 13-signature model separated ophthalmopathy from stable hyperthyroidism, reaching roughly 85% sensitivity and roughly 82% specificity cross-validated. Sensitivity of over 60% and specificity of 72% to 80% were achieved by the model that predicted ophthalmopathy progression.

Pregnancy or lactation, uncontrolled infections and other autoimmune diseases were grounds for excluding patients. PBMCs were obtained from roughly 9.5 ml of fresh peripheral blood. The gene calls are TRBV6-1 and TRBJ2-7, with 12 bases aligning to TRBD2. This TCR derives from an adult man with Graves' ophthalmopathy. The sequencing sample was made of peripheral blood. The CDR3 protein is CASSERLAGAYEQYF. The CDR3 nucleotides read TGTGCCAGCAGTGAAAGACTAGCGGGAGCTTACGAGCAGTACTTC.